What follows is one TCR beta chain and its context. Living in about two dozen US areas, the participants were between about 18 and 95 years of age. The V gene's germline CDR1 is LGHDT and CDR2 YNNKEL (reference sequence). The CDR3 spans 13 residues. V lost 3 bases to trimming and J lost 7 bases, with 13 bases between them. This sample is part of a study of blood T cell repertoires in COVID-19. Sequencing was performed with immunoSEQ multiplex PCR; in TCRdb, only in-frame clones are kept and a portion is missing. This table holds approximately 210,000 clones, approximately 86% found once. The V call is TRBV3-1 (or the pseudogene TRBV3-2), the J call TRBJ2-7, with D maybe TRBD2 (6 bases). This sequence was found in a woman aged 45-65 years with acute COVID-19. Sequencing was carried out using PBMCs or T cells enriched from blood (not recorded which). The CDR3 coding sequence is TGTGCCAGCAGCCACCCGGGACTTGGAGAGCAGTACTTC. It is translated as CASSHPGLGEQYF.